The sequence of this TCR beta chain was determined in a study of CD8+ T cells in alopecia areata (dated by TCRdb to the late 2010s). In terms of the full investigation: In both human patients and the C3H/HeJ mouse model, the study applied high-throughput TCRbeta sequencing to look at T cell clonal expansion in alopecia areata. Human TCRbeta sequencing covered scalp tissue and sorted CD4+ and CD8+ peripheral blood T cells from patchy and totalis/universalis alopecia areata patients and healthy controls. Scalp clonality was compared across normal scalp (n=4), patchy alopecia areata scalp (n=8), and alopecia totalis/universalis scalp (n=8). The RNA source kit depended on sample type: the PAXgene miRNA kit for fixed scalp, the miRNeasy kit for PBMCs, and the RNeasy kit for mouse skin. Amplification of TCRbeta CDR3 regions was done by immunoSEQ multiplex PCR using 35 Vbeta forward primers and 13 Jbeta reverse primers.

This clone has more than one count but fewer than ten. The antigen it binds to is not known. Nothing much larger sits one base from this clone, and base qualities are not available. Additional DNA sequences in this sample encode the identical CDR3. The library was generated by the immunoSEQ multiplex PCR assay. To provide template for TCR sequencing, every sample had RNA extracted and reverse transcribed into cDNA. First-strand cDNA was synthesized using SuperScript III with a 2:1 mix of oligo-dT and random hexamers. Amplification bias was assessed with a synthetic immune receptor repertoire, and residual bias was removed computationally. Under the source paper's analysis protocol: After raw reads were preprocessed to remove errors, the CDR3 was defined following IMGT conventions as running from the conserved cysteine to phenylalanine. Clonality was calculated as 1 minus Shannon entropy normalized by log2 of the number of productive unique TCRs. Whether scalp clones were CD4 or CD8 was inferred by matching scalp TCRbeta sequences against CD4 and CD8 repertoires sorted from blood. The clones in this table, taken by TCRdb from immuneACCESS, are in-frame only. Not every clone is retained; where verified, under half of the shortfall comes from an unresolved V gene, and the cause of the rest is unknown. V and J calls and clone size are given by that table; D and trimming were obtained from the DNA. A total of around 150,000 clones appear in this sample, 50% to 65% of them only once. The ten largest clonotypes hold over 4% of the sample.

Including the terminal cysteine and phenylalanine, the CDR3 comprises 12 residues. The retained sequence is limited to the CDR3, 36 bases, with the frame set at the first base. V has 7 bases trimmed and J has 2 bases trimmed; junction bases matching no gene number 4. The germline V gene encodes CDR1 SQVTM and CDR2 ANQGSEA. The research as a whole found: Compared with normal scalp, lesional scalp had higher clonality and more expanded CD8+ clones, particularly in alopecia totalis/universalis, a pattern that suggests antigenic drive. Shared TCR sequences between patients were less evident than in mice, which may be partly attributable to HLA diversity in the patient population. Scalp TCR repertoire analysis is complicated because resident alphabeta T cells in normal human skin are also sequenced, whereas mouse skin is dominated by gammadelta T cells.

PBMCs were isolated by density centrifugation and stained for CD3, CD4 and CD8, and CD4+ and CD8+ T cells were sorted on a FACSAria. Scalp biopsies and blood samples were provided by unaffected controls. The clonotype was recovered from a human donor in good health. Material for sequencing was CD4+ T cells sorted from blood. The rearrangement joined TRBV29-1 to TRBJ1-1; TRBD1 agrees with 7 junctional bases. Here is the DNA: TGCAGCGCTGGGACAGTTAACACTGAAGCTTTCTTT. Its protein is CSAGTVNTEAFF.